Following are 10 T cell receptor beta chains from one sample sequenced in a study of blood T cell repertoires in COVID-19. The protocol was immunoSEQ multiplex PCR, while the TCRdb copy is restricted to in-frame clones and leaves out a portion. The data show approximately 52,000 clones, about nine tenths seen once. The sequenced sample consisted of peripheral blood. The receptors stem from a human donor in a cohort sampled during active COVID-19.

The V call is TRBV3-1 (or the pseudogene TRBV3-2), the J call TRBJ2-7; tentative D call: TRBD1 (5 bases). The CDR3 sequence is 13 residues long. Trimming took 0 bases from V and 3 from J, leaving 6 bases between them. Germline V gene lookup returns CDR1 LGHDT and CDR2 YNNKEL (reference sequence). DNA for the CDR3: TGTGCCAGCAGCCAAGATGGACACTACGAGCAGTACTTC. As protein: CASSQDGHYEQYF.

The chain has TRBV6-6 and TRBJ1-3; tentative D call: TRBD1 (6 bases). This CDR3 region has 13 residues. V was cut by 5 bases and J by 6 bases, with 11 bases left in between. Germline CDR1 and CDR2: MNHNY and SVGAGI (reference sequence). CDR3 loop: CASSPAGANTIYF. As DNA, the CDR3 is TGTGCCAGCAGTCCGGCAGGGGCAAACACCATATATTTT.

This clone was found a few times. This chain uses TRBV6-1 with TRBJ2-3; perhaps TRBD2 as D (6 bases). Germline-derived CDR1 and CDR2 are MNHNS and SASEGT. The CDR3 is 17 amino acids. Trimming cost V 0 bases and J 7 bases, with 20 bases left between them. The CDR3 region has the DNA TGTGCCAGCAGTGAAGCAGTCTTCTCCGTCGGCGGGAATACGCAGTATTTT. Protein: CASSEAVFSVGGNTQYF.

This clone was seen a single time. The chain carries TRBV7-9 and TRBJ2-7; 9 bases match TRBD2. The CDR3 runs to 15 residues. From germline, CDR1 is SEHNR and CDR2 FQNEAQ (reference sequence). The junction had 2 bases not matched to a gene; V was cut back by 2 bases and J by 0 bases. The CDR3 here is CASSLLAGSSYEQYF. The CDR3 DNA reads TGTGCCAGCAGCTTACTAGCGGGATCCTCCTACGAGCAGTACTTC.

This chain connects TRBV25-1 to TRBJ2-3; TRBD1 matches 9 bases. This CDR3 region has 16 residues. The V gene end was trimmed by 4 bases and the J gene end by 3 bases; junction bases not matched to a gene: 8. Germline assignment: CDR1 MGHDK and CDR2 SYGVNS. CDR3 sequence: CASSGSGTGMTDTQYF. In DNA, the CDR3 is TGTGCCAGCAGTGGATCCGGGACAGGGATGACAGATACGCAGTATTTT.

The V and J genes are TRBV19 and TRBJ1-2; D unclear. Trimming shortened V by 1 base and J by 6 bases, and 3 bases separated the two germline ends. From germline, CDR1 is LNHDA and CDR2 SQIVND (reference sequence). The CDR3 length is 11 residues. The CDR3 region has the DNA TGTGCCAGTAGTATAGCAGATGGCTACACCTTC. It encodes CASSIADGYTF.

The chain uses TRBV24-1 and TRBJ2-3; 8 positions match TRBD2. V trimming: 0 bases; J trimming: 4 bases; junction bases outside the gene matches: 14. Germline CDR1 is KGHDR and CDR2 is SFDVKD. This CDR3 is built from 19 residues. CDR3 in amino acids: CATSDLQSSSGRNSDTQYF. The CDR3 DNA reads as TGTGCCACCAGTGATTTGCAGTCGTCGAGCGGGAGAAACTCAGATACGCAGTATTTT.

The V and J genes are TRBV5-1 and TRBJ1-2; D is perhaps TRBD1 (5 bases). V lost 2 bases, J lost 4 bases, and 12 bases lay in between. CDR1 is SGHRS and CDR2 is YFSETQ in the germline V gene. The CDR3 covers 14 residues. CDR3 DNA: TGCGCCAGCAGCTTCGGCAGGGAGGTCTATGGCTACACCTTC. Amino acid sequence: CASSFGREVYGYTF.

The V call is TRBV28, the J call TRBJ2-1; 13 nucleotides agree with TRBD2. This CDR3 region has 15 residues. The germline CDR1 and CDR2 sequences are MDHEN and SYDVKM. V gave up 6 bases and J gave up 10 bases; unmatched junction bases: 9. CDR3 nucleotides: TGTGCCAGCAGCTTAGGACTAGCGGGAGTTGAGGAGCAGTTCTTC. Amino acids: CASSLGLAGVEEQFF.

This clone was observed once. This chain links TRBV7-6 with TRBJ2-1, with 12 bases aligning to TRBD1. Trimming removed 5 bases from V and 3 bases from J; junction bases left unmatched: 5. CDR1 is SGHVS and CDR2 is FNYEAQ in the germline V gene. This CDR3 is built from 16 residues. CDR3 nucleotide sequence: TGTGCCAGCAGCCCGGGGACAGGGGGCGGCTACAATGAGCAGTTCTTC. The encoded protein is CASSPGTGGGYNEQFF.